These 2 T cell receptor beta chains came from one sample sequenced in a study of blood T cell repertoires in COVID-19 (dated by TCRdb to 2018 to 2020). The library relied on the immunoSEQ multiplex PCR assay. TCRdb carries this immuneACCESS record with in-frame sequences only. Its versions omit some clonotypes, under half of them owing to an unresolved V gene in the studies checked, with the rest unexplained. The sample table records around 200,000 clones; 70% to 80% of these occur just once. The ten top clones hold over 10% of the sample. The source material was peripheral blood. The receptor source for this set is a woman in her 50s with acute or convalescent COVID-19.

The chain recombines TRBV27 with TRBJ1-6; D remains ambiguous. V was cut by 7 bases and J by 3 bases, with 7 bases left in between. This CDR3 contains 13 residues. The V gene's germline CDR1 is MNHEY and CDR2 SMNVEV (reference sequence). CDR3 in DNA: TGTGCCAGCATGGGCCTCTATAATTCACCCCTCCACTTT. Encoded protein: CASMGLYNSPLHF.

The CDR3 loop reads CASSPGSARYNEQFF. In DNA, the CDR3 is TGTGCCAGCAGCCCAGGGTCAGCGAGATACAATGAGCAGTTCTTC. V is TRBV3-1 (or the pseudogene TRBV3-2) and J is TRBJ2-1, with D perhaps TRBD1 (5 bases). The CDR3 loop spans 15 amino acids. The V and J ends lost 4 bases and 4 bases respectively, with 14 bases between them. Germline V gene sequence: CDR1 LGHDT, CDR2 YNNKEL (reference sequence).